The T cell receptor (beta chain) under discussion was sequenced for a study of cytomegalovirus exposure and HLA in healthy donors. The V gene's germline CDR1 is MNHNY and CDR2 SVGAGI (reference sequence). This CDR3 contains 14 residues. With V trimmed by 2 bases and J by 6 bases, 5 bases remained unmatched. 13 Jbeta primers and 60 Vbeta primers were used for the PCR. Libraries were prepared by immunoSEQ multiplex PCR; TCRdb keeps only in-frame clonotypes and omits some of them. The data show about 120,000 clones, around 77% seen once. The TCR sequence derives from a man aged 35-49 years in good health and CMV-seropositive. Sequencing used PBMCs. This chain joins TRBV6-6 and TRBJ1-1; 8 bases are a match to TRBD1. CDR3 nucleotides: TGTGCCAGCAGTTACAACAGGGGGGTGGCTGAAGCTTTCTTT. Its protein product is CASSYNRGVAEAFF.